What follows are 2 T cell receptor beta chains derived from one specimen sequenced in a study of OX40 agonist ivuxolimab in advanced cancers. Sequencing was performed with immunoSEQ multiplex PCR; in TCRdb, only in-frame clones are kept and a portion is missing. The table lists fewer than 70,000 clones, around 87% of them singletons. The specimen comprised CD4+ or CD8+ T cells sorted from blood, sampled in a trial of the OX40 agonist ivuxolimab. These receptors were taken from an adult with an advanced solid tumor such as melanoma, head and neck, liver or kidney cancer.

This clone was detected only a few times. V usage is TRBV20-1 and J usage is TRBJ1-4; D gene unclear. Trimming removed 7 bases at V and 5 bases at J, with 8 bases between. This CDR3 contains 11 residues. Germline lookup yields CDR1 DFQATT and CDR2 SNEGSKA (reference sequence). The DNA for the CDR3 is TGCAGTGGAGAGCTAAATGAAAAACTGTTTTTT. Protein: CSGELNEKLFF.

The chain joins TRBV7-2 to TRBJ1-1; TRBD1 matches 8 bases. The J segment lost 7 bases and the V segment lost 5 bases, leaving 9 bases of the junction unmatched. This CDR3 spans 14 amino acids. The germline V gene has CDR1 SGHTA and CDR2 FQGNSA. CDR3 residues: CASSPSGTGVEAFF. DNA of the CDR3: TGTGCCAGCAGCCCTTCTGGGACAGGCGTTGAAGCTTTCTTT.